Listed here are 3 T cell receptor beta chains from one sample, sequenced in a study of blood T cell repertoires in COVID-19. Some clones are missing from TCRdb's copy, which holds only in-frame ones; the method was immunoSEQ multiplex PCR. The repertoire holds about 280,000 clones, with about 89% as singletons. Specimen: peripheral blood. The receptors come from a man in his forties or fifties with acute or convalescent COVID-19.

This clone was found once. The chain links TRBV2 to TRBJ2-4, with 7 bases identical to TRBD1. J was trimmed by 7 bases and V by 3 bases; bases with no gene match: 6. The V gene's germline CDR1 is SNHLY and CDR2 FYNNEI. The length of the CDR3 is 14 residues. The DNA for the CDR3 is TGTGCCAGCAGTGAGGACAGGACCTCGAACATTCAGTACTTC. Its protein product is CASSEDRTSNIQYF.

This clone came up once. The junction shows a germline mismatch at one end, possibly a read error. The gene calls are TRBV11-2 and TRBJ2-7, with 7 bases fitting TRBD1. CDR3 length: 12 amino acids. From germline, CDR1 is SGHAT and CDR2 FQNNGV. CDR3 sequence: CASSLGAGTERF. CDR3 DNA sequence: TGTGCCAGCAGCTTAGGCGCCGGGACAGAGCGGTTC.

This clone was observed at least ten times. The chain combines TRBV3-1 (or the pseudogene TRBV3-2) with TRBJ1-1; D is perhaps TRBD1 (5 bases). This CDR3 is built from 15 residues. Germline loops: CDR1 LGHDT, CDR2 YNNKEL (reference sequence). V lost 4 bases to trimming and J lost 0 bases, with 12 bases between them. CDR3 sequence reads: CASSRSTELNTEAFF. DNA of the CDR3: TGTGCCAGCAGCCGATCGACAGAGTTGAACACTGAAGCTTTCTTT.